A single sample gave rise to the 5 T cell receptor beta chains below, sequenced in a study of Ad26.COV2.S vaccination and SARS-CoV-2 variants. Treatment meaning: approximately 18 received Ad26.COV2.S at low or high dose, single or two shots; 5 received placebo; per-sample allocation not given. All samples were drawn on day 63, counting from the first vaccine or placebo injection. The data were produced by immunoSEQ multiplex PCR, yet TCRdb's version contains in-frame clones alone and is incomplete. The repertoire consists of about 350,000 clones, with around 90% occurring once and the leading ten covering 5.5% to 7%. This specimen was peripheral blood, taken in a trial of Ad26.COV2.S vaccine versus placebo. These receptor sequences come from a person between 18 and 65 years old who received the Ad26.COV2.S COVID-19 vaccine or a placebo.

The genes are TRBV6-1 and TRBJ2-1; 9 nucleotides line up with TRBD2. The V segment lost 2 bases and the J segment 8 bases; nucleotides outside the gene matches: 4. Germline values: CDR1 MNHNS, CDR2 SASEGT. The CDR3 sequence is 14 residues long. CDR3 bases: TGTGCCAGCAGTGAACTAGCGGGAAACGATGAGCAGTTCTTC. Amino acid sequence: CASSELAGNDEQFF.

This chain uses TRBV19 with TRBJ1-5; D perhaps matches TRBD1 (6 bases). Trimming removed 4 bases from V and 6 bases from J, with 16 bases in between. The germline CDR1 and CDR2 sequences are LNHDA and SQIVND (reference sequence). The CDR3 length is 15 residues. CDR3 bases: TGTGCCAGTAGTACCGAGACAGGATCGGGTCAGCCCCAGCATTTT. Translating it yields CASSTETGSGQPQHF.

This chain uses TRBV29-1 with TRBJ2-1; D call uncertain. The CDR3 contains 11 residues. Germline V lookup: CDR1 SQVTM, CDR2 ANQGSEA. V was trimmed by 8 bases and J by 12 bases, leaving 17 bases between them. CDR3 in DNA: TGCAGCCTTGCTGCCGACTCACGGCAGTTCTTC. It yields the protein CSLAADSRQFF.

Of note for this clone: At one of its ends the junction is not consistent with the germline gene, which may arise from a read error. The genes are TRBV7-7 and TRBJ2-6; tentative D call: TRBD2 (5 bases). Germline values: CDR1 SSHAT, CDR2 FNYEAQ (reference sequence). The CDR3 is made up of 14 amino acids. The CDR3 loop reads CASSSGSGANVLTF. The CDR3 DNA is TGTGCTAGCAGCTCGGGGTCAGGGGCCAACGTCCTGACTTTC.

This chain connects TRBV12-3 or TRBV12-4 to TRBJ2-1; D unclear. The CDR3 is made up of 11 amino acids. The germline V and J ends were trimmed by 6 bases and 8 bases, with 8 bases remaining between them. CDR3 amino acids: CASSRVHEQFF. CDR3 in DNA: TGTGCCAGCAGCCGAGTCCATGAGCAGTTCTTC.